This T cell receptor beta chain stems from a study of T cell clones after liver transplantation. Study details: Tolerance: complete withdrawal held at least one year, liver enzymes staying within twice normal. The study, taken as a whole, reports: Migration into the graft, not deletion, may explain lost graft donor-reactive T cells. Post-transplant, graft-donor-reactive CD4 TCRbeta sequences in blood dropped significantly in 5 of 8 subjects.

TCRdb's copy holds only in-frame clones and misses some; the assay was immunoSEQ multiplex PCR. The table includes around 60,000 clones, 60% to 80% detected once. The J segment lost 3 bases and the V segment lost 8 bases, leaving 8 bases of the junction unmatched. The CDR3 consists of 15 residues. The germline V gene encodes CDR1 MNHNS and CDR2 SASEGT. Regarding this clone: Its target is not known.

Sequenced material: CD4+ T cells from blood, taken before liver transplant. The receptor's source is a human donor who received a liver transplant. The V gene is TRBV6-1, the J gene TRBJ2-3, with TRBD2 identical over 10 bases. The CDR3 sequence is CASGLLAGPTDTQYF. The CDR3 coding sequence is TGTGCCAGCGGGTTACTAGCGGGACCGACAGATACGCAGTATTTT.